These 2 T cell receptor beta chains share one sample of origin, sequenced in a study of OX40 agonist ivuxolimab in advanced cancers. Only in-frame clones appear in the TCRdb table, and some are missing; sequencing was by immunoSEQ multiplex PCR. The sample comprises tens of thousands of clones, roughly nine tenths of which are singletons, and under 0.25% rests with the top ten. The material sequenced was CD4+ or CD8+ T cells sorted from blood, taken in a trial of the OX40 agonist ivuxolimab. The receptors shown here come from an adult with an advanced solid tumor such as melanoma, head and neck, liver or kidney cancer.

This chain connects TRBV6-5 to TRBJ1-1, with 9 bases matching TRBD1. This CDR3 spans 12 amino acids. Losses at the gene ends were 9 bases for V and 4 bases for J; bases not matched to a gene: 3. In germline, CDR1 is MNHEY, CDR2 SVGAGI. The CDR3 DNA follows: TGTGCCAGTGGGACAGGGCGCACTGAAGCTTTCTTT. Translation: CASGTGRTEAFF.

This chain uses TRBV28 with TRBJ2-3; a possible D gene is TRBD2 (6 bases). The V end lost 2 bases, the J end lost 1 base, and 10 bases lay between the germline ends. Germline values: CDR1 MDHEN, CDR2 SYDVKM. The CDR3 totals 15 residues. The CDR3 region is CASSLAGPGTDTQYF. DNA for the CDR3: TGTGCCAGCAGTTTAGCGGGGCCCGGCACAGATACGCAGTATTTT.